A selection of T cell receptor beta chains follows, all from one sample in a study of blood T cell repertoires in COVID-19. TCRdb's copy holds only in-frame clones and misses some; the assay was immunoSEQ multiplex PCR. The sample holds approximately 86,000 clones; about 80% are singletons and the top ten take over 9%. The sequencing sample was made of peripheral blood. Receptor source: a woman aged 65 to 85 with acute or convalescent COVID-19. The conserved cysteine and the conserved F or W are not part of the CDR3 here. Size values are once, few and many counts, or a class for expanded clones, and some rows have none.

CDR3aa: SASRDTSQETQY
j_gene: TRBJ2-5
abundance: NA
v_gene: TRBV20-1

CDR3aa: ATSDSGFGANVLT
j_gene: TRBJ2-6
abundance: NA
v_gene: TRBV24-1

CDR3aa: ASSQDARTNYGYT
j_gene: TRBJ1-2
abundance: NA
v_gene: TRBV9

CDR3aa: ATSKPGQGGEKLF
j_gene: TRBJ1-4
abundance: NA
v_gene: TRBV15

CDR3aa: ASSTGTGGSF
j_gene: TRBJ2-1
abundance: NA
v_gene: TRBV5-1

CDR3aa: ASSPVPGLAGGPKY
j_gene: TRBJ2-7
abundance: once
v_gene: TRBV5-6

CDR3aa: ASSARREIGYEQY
j_gene: TRBJ2-7
abundance: once
v_gene: TRBV2

CDR3aa: ASSLLTRGPGSEAF
j_gene: TRBJ1-1
abundance: NA
v_gene: TRBV6-5

CDR3aa: ASSSGLETQY
j_gene: TRBJ2-5
abundance: NA
v_gene: TRBV7-6

CDR3aa: ASSWGQGALVQPQH
j_gene: TRBJ1-5
abundance: NA
v_gene: TRBV7-3

CDR3aa: ASSLGQGFNEKLF
j_gene: TRBJ1-4
abundance: NA
v_gene: TRBV5-1